A few counts support the clone carrying this TCR beta chain. The antigen remains unidentified. These data belong to a study of beta chain features in type 1 diabetes. Study-level findings and limits: Shorter TCRB CDR3s, moderately but significantly so, were found in Type 1 diabetes patients in all four CD4+ subsets.

cDNA synthesis used the whole RNA isolate, giving expressed TCRB sequences. TCRdb's table, derived via immunoSEQ multiplex PCR, lists solely in-frame clones and lacks some. The table lists 300,000 or so clones, 9.3% of them singletons. The receptor comes from a man between 25 and 39 years old with type 1 diabetes. The sequencing sample was made of central memory CD4+ T cells from blood.

The CDR3 is CSWRGTNEQFF. The CDR3 DNA is TGCAGCTGGCGGGGGACCAATGAGCAGTTCTTC. The genes are TRBV29-1 and TRBJ2-1; TRBD2 agrees at 7 bases. With 8 bases clipped from V and 6 bases from J, the junction kept 4 bases outside the gene matches. Germline lookup yields CDR1 SQVTM and CDR2 ANQGSEA. The CDR3 loop spans 11 amino acids.